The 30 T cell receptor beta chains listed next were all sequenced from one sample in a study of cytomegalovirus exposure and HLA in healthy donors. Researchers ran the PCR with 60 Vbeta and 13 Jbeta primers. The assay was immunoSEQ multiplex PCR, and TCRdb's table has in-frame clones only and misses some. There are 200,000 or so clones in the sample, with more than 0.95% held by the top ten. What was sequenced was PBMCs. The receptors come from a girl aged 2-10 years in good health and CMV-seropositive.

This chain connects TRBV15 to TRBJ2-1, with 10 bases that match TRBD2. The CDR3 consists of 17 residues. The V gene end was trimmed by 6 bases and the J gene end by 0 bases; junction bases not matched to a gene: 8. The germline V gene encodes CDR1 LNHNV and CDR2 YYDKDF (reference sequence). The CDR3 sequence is CATSSFSSGSSYNEQFF. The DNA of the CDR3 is TGTGCCACCAGTTCTTTTTCTAGCGGGAGCTCCTACAATGAGCAGTTCTTC. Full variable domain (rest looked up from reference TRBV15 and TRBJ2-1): DAMVIQNPRYQVTQFGKPVTLSCSQTLNHNVMYWYQQKSSQAPKLLFHYYDKDFNNEADTPDNFQSRRPNTSFCFLDIRSPGLGDTAMYLCATSSFSSGSSYNEQFFGPGTRLTVL.

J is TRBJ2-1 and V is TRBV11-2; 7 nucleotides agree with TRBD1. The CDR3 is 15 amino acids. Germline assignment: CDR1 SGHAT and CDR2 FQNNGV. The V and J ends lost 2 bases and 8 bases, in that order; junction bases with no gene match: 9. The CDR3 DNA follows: TGTGCCAGCAGCTTACTAACAGGGGAGTGGGATGAGCAGTTCTTC. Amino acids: CASSLLTGEWDEQFF.

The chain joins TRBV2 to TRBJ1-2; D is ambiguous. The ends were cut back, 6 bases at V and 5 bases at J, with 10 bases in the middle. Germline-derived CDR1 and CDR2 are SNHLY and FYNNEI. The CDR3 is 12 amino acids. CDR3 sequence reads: CASSLSGYGYTF. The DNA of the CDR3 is TGTGCCAGCAGCCTAAGCGGGTATGGCTACACCTTC.

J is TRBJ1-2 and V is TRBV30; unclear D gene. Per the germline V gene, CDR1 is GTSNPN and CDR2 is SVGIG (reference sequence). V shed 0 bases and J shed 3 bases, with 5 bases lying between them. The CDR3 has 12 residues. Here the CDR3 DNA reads TGTGCCTGGAGTGTTTCTGACTATGGCTACACCTTC. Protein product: CAWSVSDYGYTF. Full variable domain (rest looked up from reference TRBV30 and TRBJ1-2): SQTIHQWPATLVQPVGSPLSLECTVEGTSNPNLYWYRQAAGRGLQLLFYSVGIGQISSEVPQNLSASRPQDRQFILSSKKLLLSDSGFYLCAWSVSDYGYTFGSGTRLTVV.

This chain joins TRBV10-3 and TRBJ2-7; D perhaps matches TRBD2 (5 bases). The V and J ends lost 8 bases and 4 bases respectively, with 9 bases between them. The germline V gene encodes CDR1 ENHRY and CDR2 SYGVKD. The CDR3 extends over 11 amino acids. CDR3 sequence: CAIAEGYEQYF. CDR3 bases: TGTGCCATCGCCGAGGGTTACGAGCAGTACTTC.

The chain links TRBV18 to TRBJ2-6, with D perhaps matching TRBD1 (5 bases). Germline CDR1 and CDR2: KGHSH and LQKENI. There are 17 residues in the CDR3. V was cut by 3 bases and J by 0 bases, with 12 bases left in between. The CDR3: CASSPFGATSGANVLTF. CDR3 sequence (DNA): TGTGCCAGCTCACCTTTTGGGGCAACCTCTGGGGCCAACGTCCTGACTTTC. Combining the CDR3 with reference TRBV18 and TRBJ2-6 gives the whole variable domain NAGVMQNPRHLVRRRGQEARLRCSPMKGHSHVYWYRQLPEEGLKFMVYLQKENIIDESGMPKERFSAEFPKEGPSILRIQQVVRGDSAAYFCASSPFGATSGANVLTFGAGSRLTVL.

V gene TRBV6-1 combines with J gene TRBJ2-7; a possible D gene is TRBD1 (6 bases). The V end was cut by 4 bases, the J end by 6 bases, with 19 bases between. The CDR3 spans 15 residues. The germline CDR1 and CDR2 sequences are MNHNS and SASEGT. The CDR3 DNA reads TGTGCCAGCAGTGGGAGCTGGACAGTCCCGCGCGAGCAGTACTTC. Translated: CASSGSWTVPREQYF.

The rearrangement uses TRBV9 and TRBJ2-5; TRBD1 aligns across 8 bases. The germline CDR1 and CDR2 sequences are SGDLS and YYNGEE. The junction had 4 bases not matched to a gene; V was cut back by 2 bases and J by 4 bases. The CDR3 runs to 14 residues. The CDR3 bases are TGTGCCAGCAGCGTGACAGGGGTTAGAGAGACCCAGTACTTC. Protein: CASSVTGVRETQYF.

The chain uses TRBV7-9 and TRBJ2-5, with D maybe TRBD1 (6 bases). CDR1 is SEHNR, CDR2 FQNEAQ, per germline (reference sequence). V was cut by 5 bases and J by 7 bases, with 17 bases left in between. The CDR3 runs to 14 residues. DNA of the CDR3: TGTGCCAGCAGCCCTCAGGGGTCAAAGGGGACCCAGTACTTC. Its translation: CASSPQGSKGTQYF. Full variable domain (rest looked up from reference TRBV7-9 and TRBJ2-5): DTGVSQNPRHKITKRGQNVTFRCDPISEHNRLYWYRQTLGQGPEFLTYFQNEAQLEKSRLLSDRFSAERPKGSFSTLEIQRTEQGDSAMYLCASSPQGSKGTQYFGPGTRLLVL.

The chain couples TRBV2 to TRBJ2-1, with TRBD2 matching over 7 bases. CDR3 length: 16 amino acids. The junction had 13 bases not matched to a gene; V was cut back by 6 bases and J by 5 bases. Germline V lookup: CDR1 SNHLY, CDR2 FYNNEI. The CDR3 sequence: CASRDWTSHPDNEQFF. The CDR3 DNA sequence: TGTGCCAGCAGAGATTGGACTAGTCACCCCGACAATGAGCAGTTCTTC.

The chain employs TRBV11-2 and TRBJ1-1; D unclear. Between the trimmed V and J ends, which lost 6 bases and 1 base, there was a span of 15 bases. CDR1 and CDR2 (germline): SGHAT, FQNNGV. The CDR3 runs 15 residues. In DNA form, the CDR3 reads TGTGCCAGCAGAAGGGAGGTAGAGTGGAACACTGAAGCTTTCTTT. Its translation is CASRREVEWNTEAFF.

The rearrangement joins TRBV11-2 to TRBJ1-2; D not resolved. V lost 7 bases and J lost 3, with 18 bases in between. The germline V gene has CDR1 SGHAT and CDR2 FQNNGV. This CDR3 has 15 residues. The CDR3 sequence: CASKTAGRDDYGYTF. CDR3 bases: TGTGCCAGCAAGACGGCGGGAAGGGATGACTATGGCTACACCTTC.

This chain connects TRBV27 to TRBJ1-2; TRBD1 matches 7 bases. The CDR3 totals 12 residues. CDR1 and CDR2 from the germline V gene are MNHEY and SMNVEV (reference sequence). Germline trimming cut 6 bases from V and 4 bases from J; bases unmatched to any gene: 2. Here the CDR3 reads CASRDRAYGYTF. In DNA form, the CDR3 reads TGTGCCAGCAGAGACAGGGCCTATGGCTACACCTTC.

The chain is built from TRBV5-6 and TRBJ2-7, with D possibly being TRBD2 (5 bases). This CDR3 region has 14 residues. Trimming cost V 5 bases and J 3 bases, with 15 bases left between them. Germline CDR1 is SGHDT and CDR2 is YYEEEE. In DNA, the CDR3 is TGTGCCAGCAGGTTGTACGACGGGGTCTACGAGCAGTACTTC. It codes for CASRLYDGVYEQYF.

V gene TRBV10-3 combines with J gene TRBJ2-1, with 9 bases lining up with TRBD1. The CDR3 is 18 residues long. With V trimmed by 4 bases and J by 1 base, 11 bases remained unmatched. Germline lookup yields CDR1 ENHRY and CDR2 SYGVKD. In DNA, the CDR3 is TGTGCCATCAGTGTAACAGGGGGCATTTTCTCTTCCTACAATGAGCAGTTCTTC. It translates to CAISVTGGIFSSYNEQFF.

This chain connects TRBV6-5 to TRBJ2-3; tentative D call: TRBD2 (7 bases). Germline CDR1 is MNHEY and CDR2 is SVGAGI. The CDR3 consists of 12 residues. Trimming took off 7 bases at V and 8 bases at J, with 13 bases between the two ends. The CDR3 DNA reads TGTGCCAGCACCTATAGGGGGGGTACGCAGTATTTT. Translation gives CASTYRGGTQYF.

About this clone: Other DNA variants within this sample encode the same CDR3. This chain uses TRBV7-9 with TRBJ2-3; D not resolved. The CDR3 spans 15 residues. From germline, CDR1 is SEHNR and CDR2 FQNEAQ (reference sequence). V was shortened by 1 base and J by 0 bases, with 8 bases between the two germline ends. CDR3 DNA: TGTGCCAGCAGCTTAGGCGGTACTAGCACAGATACGCAGTATTTT. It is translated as CASSLGGTSTDTQYF.

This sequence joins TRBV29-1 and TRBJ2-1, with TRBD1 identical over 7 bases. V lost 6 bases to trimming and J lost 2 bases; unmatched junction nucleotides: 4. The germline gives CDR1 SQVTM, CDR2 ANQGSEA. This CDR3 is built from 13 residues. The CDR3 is CSVEGATYNEQFF. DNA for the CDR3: TGCAGCGTCGAGGGGGCTACCTACAATGAGCAGTTCTTC.

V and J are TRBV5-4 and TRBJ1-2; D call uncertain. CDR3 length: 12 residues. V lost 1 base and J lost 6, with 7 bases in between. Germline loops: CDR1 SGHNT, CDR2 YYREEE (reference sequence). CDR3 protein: CASSLLRDGYTF. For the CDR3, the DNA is TGTGCCAGCAGCTTGTTGCGGGATGGCTACACCTTC.

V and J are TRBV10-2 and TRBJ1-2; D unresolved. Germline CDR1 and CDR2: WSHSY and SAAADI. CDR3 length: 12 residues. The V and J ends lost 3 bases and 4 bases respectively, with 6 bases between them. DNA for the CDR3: TGCGCCAGCAGTGAATGGAGCTATGGCTACACCTTC. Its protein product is CASSEWSYGYTF.

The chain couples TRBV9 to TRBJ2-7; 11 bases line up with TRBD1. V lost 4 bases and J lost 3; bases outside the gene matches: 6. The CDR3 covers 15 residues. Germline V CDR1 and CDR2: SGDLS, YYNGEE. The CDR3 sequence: CASSPPGQGDYEQYF. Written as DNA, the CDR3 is TGTGCCAGCAGCCCTCCGGGACAGGGGGACTACGAGCAGTACTTC.

The CDR3 nucleotides read TGTGCCAGCAAAGGGCGGGAGAACTCCTACGAGCAGTACTTC. Translated, it gives CASKGRENSYEQYF. The chain links TRBV2 to TRBJ2-7, with 7 bases fitting TRBD2. Germline lookup yields CDR1 SNHLY and CDR2 FYNNEI. This CDR3 has 14 amino acids. V lost 7 bases to trimming and J lost 0 bases; unmatched junction nucleotides: 6.

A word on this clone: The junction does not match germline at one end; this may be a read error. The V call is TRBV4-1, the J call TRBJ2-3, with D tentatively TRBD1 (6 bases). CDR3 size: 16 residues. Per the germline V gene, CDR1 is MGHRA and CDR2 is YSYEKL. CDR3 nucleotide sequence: TGCGCCAGCACCCAAGATGGGGGCGGTGGCACAGATACGCAGTATTTT. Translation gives CASTQDGGGGTDTQYF.

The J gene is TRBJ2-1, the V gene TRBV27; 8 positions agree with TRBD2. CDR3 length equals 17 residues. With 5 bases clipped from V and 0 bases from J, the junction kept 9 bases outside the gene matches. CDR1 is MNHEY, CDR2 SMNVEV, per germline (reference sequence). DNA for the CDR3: TGTGCCAGCAGTAAGTATACTAGCGGAATCTCCTACAATGAGCAGTTCTTC. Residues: CASSKYTSGISYNEQFF.

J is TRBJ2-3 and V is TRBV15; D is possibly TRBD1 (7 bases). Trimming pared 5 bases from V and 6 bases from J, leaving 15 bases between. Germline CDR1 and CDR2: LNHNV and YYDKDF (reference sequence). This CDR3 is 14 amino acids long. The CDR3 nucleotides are TGTGCCACCAGCTGGACAGGTCGGGGGGATACGCAGTATTTT. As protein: CATSWTGRGDTQYF.

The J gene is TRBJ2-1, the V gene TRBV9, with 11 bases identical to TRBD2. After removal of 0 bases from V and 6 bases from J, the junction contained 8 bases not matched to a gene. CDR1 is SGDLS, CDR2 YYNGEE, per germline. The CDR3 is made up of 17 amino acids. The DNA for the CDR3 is TGTGCCAGCAGCGTAGGGGGACTAGCGGTTGTCTCCAATGAGCAGTTCTTC. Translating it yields CASSVGGLAVVSNEQFF.

The CDR3 is CASTLIGTAAKNIQYF. The CDR3 nucleotides are TGTGCCAGCACCTTAATAGGGACAGCAGCCAAAAACATTCAGTACTTC. The chain is built from TRBV2 and TRBJ2-4; TRBD1 matches at 7 bases. Germline CDR1 and CDR2: SNHLY and FYNNEI. V was pared by 7 bases and J by 0 bases, with 9 bases of the junction left unmatched. The CDR3 has 16 residues.

CDR3 coding DNA: TGTGCCACCGGGACTAGCACAGATACGCAGTATTTT. It translates to CATGTSTDTQYF. This chain connects TRBV28 to TRBJ2-3; D possibly corresponds to TRBD2 (6 bases). The CDR3 contains 12 residues. Germline V lookup: CDR1 MDHEN, CDR2 SYDVKM. V dropped 10 bases and J dropped 0 bases, with 8 bases sitting between them.

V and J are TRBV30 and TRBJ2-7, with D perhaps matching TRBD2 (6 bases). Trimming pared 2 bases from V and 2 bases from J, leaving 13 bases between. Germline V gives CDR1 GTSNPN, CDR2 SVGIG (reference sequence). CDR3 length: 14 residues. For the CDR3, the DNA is TGTGCCTGGAGTTCCGGGACTGCCACCTACGAGCAGTACTTC. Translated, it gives CAWSSGTATYEQYF.

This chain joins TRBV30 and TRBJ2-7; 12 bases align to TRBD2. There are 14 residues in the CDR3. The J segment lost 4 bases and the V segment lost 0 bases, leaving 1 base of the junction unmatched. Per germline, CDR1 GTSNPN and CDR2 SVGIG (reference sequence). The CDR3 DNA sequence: TGTGCCTGGAGTGTAGGGACTAGCGGGTACGAGCAGTACTTC. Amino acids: CAWSVGTSGYEQYF.